These 26 T cell receptor beta chains came from one sample sequenced in a study of blood T cell repertoires in COVID-19. Libraries were prepared by immunoSEQ multiplex PCR; TCRdb keeps only in-frame clonotypes and omits some of them. The sample shows about 180,000 clones, approximately 81% of them seen only once. Sequencing input: peripheral blood. The receptors derive from a person between 65 and 79 years old with COVID-19, enrolled during active disease.

The CDR3, as DNA: TGTGCCAGCAGCTTACTTCGGAGGACTAGCGCTCCCCCCAAAAACATTCAGTACTTC. Amino acid sequence: CASSLLRRTSAPPKNIQYF. The chain employs TRBV7-8 and TRBJ2-4, with TRBD2 identical over 9 bases. The V gene's germline CDR1 is SGHVS and CDR2 FQNEAQ. Trimming removed 2 bases from V and 2 bases from J; junction bases left unmatched: 13. The CDR3 has 19 amino acids.

The rearrangement links TRBV5-1 to TRBJ2-7; 10 bases match TRBD1. There are 15 residues in the CDR3. V was clipped by 4 bases and J by 2 bases; unmatched bases: 6. Germline CDR1 reads SGHRS; CDR2 reads YFSETQ. The CDR3 coding sequence is TGCGCCAGCAGCGCCGCGGGGACAGGGGCCTACGAGCAGTACTTC. Translation: CASSAAGTGAYEQYF.

The chain combines TRBV19 with TRBJ2-4, with D possibly being TRBD1 (5 bases). Between the trimmed V and J ends, which lost 0 bases and 7 bases, there was a span of 10 bases. In germline, CDR1 is LNHDA, CDR2 SQIVND (reference sequence). The CDR3 consists of 14 residues. The DNA for the CDR3 is TGTGCCAGTAGTATAGACAGGGATCTTAACATTCAGTACTTC. It yields the protein CASSIDRDLNIQYF.

This chain links TRBV7-3 with TRBJ2-1; 8 bases map to TRBD2. The V and J ends lost 5 bases and 3 bases, in that order; junction bases with no gene match: 9. The CDR3 loop spans 16 amino acids. Germline V lookup: CDR1 SGHTA, CDR2 FQGTGA. CDR3 bases: TGTGCCAGCAGCCCACGGACTAGCAGATACTACAATGAGCAGTTCTTC. Translated: CASSPRTSRYYNEQFF. Based on the CDR3 plus reference TRBV7-3 and TRBJ2-1, the full variable domain is GAGVSQTPSNKVTEKGKYVELRCDPISGHTALYWYRQSLGQGPEFLIYFQGTGAADDSGLPNDRFFAVRPEGSVSTLKIQRTERGDSAVYLCASSPRTSRYYNEQFFGPGTRLTVL.

V is TRBV19 and J is TRBJ2-5, with 10 bases that match TRBD1. V shed 1 base, J shed 5 bases, and the junction held 4 bases outside the gene matches. Germline loops: CDR1 LNHDA, CDR2 SQIVND (reference sequence). The CDR3 has 15 amino acids. The CDR3, as DNA: TGTGCCAGTAGTATAGGCCCGACAGGGGGCGAGACCCAGTACTTC. Protein: CASSIGPTGGETQYF. The whole variable domain, filled in from reference TRBV19 and TRBJ2-5, reads DGGITQSPKYLFRKEGQNVTLSCEQNLNHDAMYWYRQDPGQGLRLIYYSQIVNDFQKGDIAEGYSVSREKKESFPLTVTSAQKNPTAFYLCASSIGPTGGETQYFGPGTRLLVL.

In DNA form, the CDR3 reads TGTGCCAGTGCAAAAGCGGGGGAACAAGTGGGCTACACCTTC. Residues: CASAKAGEQVGYTF. The rearrangement links TRBV19 to TRBJ1-2, with D possibly matching TRBD1 (5 bases). Germline values: CDR1 LNHDA, CDR2 SQIVND (reference sequence). V gave up 8 bases and J gave up 8 bases, with 21 bases separating them. This CDR3 is 14 amino acids long.

This clone was seen more than once but under ten times. The rearrangement joins TRBV14 to TRBJ2-3; TRBD1 is a possible D gene (5 bases). In germline, CDR1 is SGHDN, CDR2 FVKESK. V lost 4 bases and J lost 11, with 13 bases in between. The CDR3 totals 12 residues. The CDR3 region is CASSPKGVKQYF. The CDR3 bases are TGTGCCAGCAGCCCAAAAGGGGTTAAGCAGTATTTT.

The V call is TRBV29-1, the J call TRBJ2-4; D perhaps matches TRBD2 (5 bases). In germline, CDR1 is SQVTM, CDR2 ANQGSEA. V dropped 4 bases and J dropped 1 base, with 14 bases sitting between them. The CDR3 has 15 residues. The CDR3 reads CSVASGVGAKNIQYF. The CDR3 bases are TGCAGCGTTGCCTCCGGGGTAGGGGCCAAAAACATTCAGTACTTC.

The chain links TRBV6-5 to TRBJ1-1; D not resolved. Germline V lookup: CDR1 MNHEY, CDR2 SVGAGI. V was clipped by 6 bases and J by 2 bases, with 10 bases between them. This CDR3 is 13 amino acids long. The CDR3 DNA is TGTGCCAGCAGCATAGAGAGTAACACTGAAGCTTTCTTT. It encodes CASSIESNTEAFF.

The chain employs TRBV19 and TRBJ1-6; D is unresolved. This CDR3 is built from 13 residues. The germline V gene encodes CDR1 LNHDA and CDR2 SQIVND (reference sequence). Trimming left V 5 bases short and J 10 bases short, with 12 bases between. The CDR3 DNA reads as TGTGCCAGTAGTTTGACTGTAATCTCACCCCTCCACTTT. Its protein product is CASSLTVISPLHF.

The V gene is TRBV7-3, the J gene TRBJ2-3, with D possibly being TRBD2 (6 bases). The CDR3 has 17 amino acids. The V gene lost 5 bases and the J gene lost 0 bases, with 18 bases spanning the gap. The germline V gene encodes CDR1 SGHTA and CDR2 FQGTGA. The CDR3 coding sequence is TGTGCCAGCAGCGAGGTGGTTGGGCTAGCGAGCACAGATACGCAGTATTTT. Its translation: CASSEVVGLASTDTQYF.

The chain employs TRBV9 and TRBJ2-5; 8 nucleotides match TRBD1. Germline trimming cut 3 bases from V and 2 bases from J; bases unmatched to any gene: 6. The length of the CDR3 is 15 residues. Germline assignment: CDR1 SGDLS and CDR2 YYNGEE. The CDR3 coding sequence is TGTGCCAGCAGCGGATGGGACAGGAAACAAGAGACCCAGTACTTC. The encoded protein is CASSGWDRKQETQYF. Drawing the rest from reference TRBV9 and TRBJ2-5, the complete variable domain is DSGVTQTPKHLITATGQRVTLRCSPRSGDLSVYWYQQSLDQGLQFLIQYYNGEERAKGNILERFSAQQFPDLHSELNLSSLELGDSALYFCASSGWDRKQETQYFGPGTRLLVL.

In DNA, the CDR3 is TGTGCCAGCAGGCGAACCGGGACAGGGGGATACGAGCAGTACTTC. The encoded protein is CASRRTGTGGYEQYF. V usage is TRBV6-5 and J usage is TRBJ2-7; 11 bases agree with TRBD1. The V gene end was trimmed by 6 bases and the J gene end by 4 bases; junction bases not matched to a gene: 8. The CDR3 consists of 15 residues. Germline V gene data show CDR1 as MNHEY and CDR2 as SVGAGI.

The gene calls are TRBV9 and TRBJ1-6; 9 nucleotides match TRBD1. The V gene's germline CDR1 is SGDLS and CDR2 YYNGEE. V trimming: 4 bases; J trimming: 10 bases; junction bases outside the gene matches: 9. This CDR3 spans 15 amino acids. The CDR3 DNA is TGTGCCAGCAGCCCTCTGGACAGGGGCTTGTCACCCCTCCACTTT. Residues: CASSPLDRGLSPLHF. The whole variable domain, filled in from reference TRBV9 and TRBJ1-6, reads DSGVTQTPKHLITATGQRVTLRCSPRSGDLSVYWYQQSLDQGLQFLIQYYNGEERAKGNILERFSAQQFPDLHSELNLSSLELGDSALYFCASSPLDRGLSPLHFGNGTRLTVT.

V gene TRBV28 combines with J gene TRBJ2-1; D remains ambiguous. V lost 3 bases, J lost 15 bases, and 21 bases lay in between. This CDR3 comprises 14 residues. Germline CDR1 reads MDHEN; CDR2 reads SYDVKM. CDR3 nucleotide sequence: TGTGCCAGCAGTTTCGTTCTAGGCGCTCGACGCCCGTTCTTC. Its translation is CASSFVLGARRPFF.

The chain has TRBV19 and TRBJ2-2; 7 bases align to TRBD2. In germline, CDR1 is LNHDA, CDR2 SQIVND (reference sequence). V dropped 9 bases and J dropped 3; count of bases not matched to a gene: 13. CDR3 length: 16 residues. CDR3 bases: TGTGCCAGCTTGGGTGCAGTCGGGGGGTACACCGGGGAGCTGTTTTTT. It is translated as CASLGAVGGYTGELFF.

V is TRBV5-5 and J is TRBJ2-3; 12 bases match TRBD2. V lost 2 bases to trimming and J lost 2 bases; unmatched junction nucleotides: 3. The CDR3 runs to 16 residues. CDR1 is SGHKS, CDR2 YYEKEE, per germline (reference sequence). This CDR3 reads CASSFRTSGNTDTQYF. The CDR3 nucleotides are TGTGCCAGCAGCTTCCGGACTAGCGGGAACACAGATACGCAGTATTTT.

V usage is TRBV3-1 (or the pseudogene TRBV3-2) and J usage is TRBJ2-1, with 11 positions matching TRBD2. The CDR3 runs to 14 residues. Germline V lookup: CDR1 LGHDT, CDR2 YNNKEL (reference sequence). J was trimmed by 12 bases and V by 0 bases; bases with no gene match: 4. The CDR3 bases are TGTGCCAGCAGCCAAGAAATAGCGGGAGGGATGCAGTTCTTC. As protein: CASSQEIAGGMQFF.

V is TRBV7-8 and J is TRBJ2-7; D gene ambiguous. Trimming cost V 2 bases and J 4 bases, with 15 bases left between them. The CDR3 consists of 15 residues. CDR1 is SGHVS, CDR2 FQNEAQ, per germline. As DNA, the CDR3 is TGTGCCAGCAGCTTATTCGACGCGGCCCAGTACGAGCAGTACTTC. Translated: CASSLFDAAQYEQYF.

The chain uses TRBV7-6 and TRBJ2-7; possible D gene TRBD2, 6 bases. Germline CDR1 reads SGHVS; CDR2 reads FNYEAQ. The CDR3 extends over 16 amino acids. The germline V and J ends were trimmed by 4 bases and 0 bases, with 16 bases remaining between them. DNA for the CDR3: TGTGCCAGCAGCTCAAACGCGGGGATGAGCTCCTACGAGCAGTACTTC. Protein product: CASSSNAGMSSYEQYF.

The chain uses TRBV18 and TRBJ1-2; tentatively, D is TRBD1 (5 bases). The germline CDR1 and CDR2 sequences are KGHSH and LQKENI. This CDR3 comprises 12 residues. The ends were cut back, 6 bases at V and 8 bases at J, with 13 bases in the middle. CDR3 in DNA: TGTGCCAGCTCGGAGGGGTTGCGGGGCTACACCTTC. Its translation: CASSEGLRGYTF.

This chain connects TRBV6-5 to TRBJ1-3; D is uncertain. This CDR3 contains 12 residues. Germline CDR1 reads MNHEY; CDR2 reads SVGAGI. Trimming removed 10 bases at V and 2 bases at J, with 9 bases between. The CDR3 DNA sequence: TGTGCCACCACCGGTCCTGGAAACACCATATATTTT. It encodes CATTGPGNTIYF.

V is TRBV28 and J is TRBJ1-2; maybe TRBD1 (6 bases). In germline, CDR1 is MDHEN, CDR2 SYDVKM. The V end lost 3 bases, the J end lost 3 bases, and 17 bases lay between the germline ends. CDR3 size: 16 residues. The CDR3 DNA reads as TGTGCCAGCAGTTTGGGTAGGGGAGGGGGATACTATGGCTACACCTTC. Protein product: CASSLGRGGGYYGYTF.

The rearrangement links TRBV30 to TRBJ1-5, with a tentative D call TRBD1 (5 bases). Germline CDR1 GTSNPN, CDR2 SVGIG (reference sequence). This CDR3 has 15 residues. V lost 0 bases and J 1 base, leaving 10 bases between the germline ends. Written as DNA, the CDR3 is TGTGCCTGGAGTGTTGGGGCTGTGAGCAATCAGCCCCAGCATTTT. Its translation: CAWSVGAVSNQPQHF. The full variable domain, with the rest looked up from reference TRBV30 and TRBJ1-5, is SQTIHQWPATLVQPVGSPLSLECTVEGTSNPNLYWYRQAAGRGLQLLFYSVGIGQISSEVPQNLSASRPQDRQFILSSKKLLLSDSGFYLCAWSVGAVSNQPQHFGDGTRLSIL.

The genes are TRBV6-1 and TRBJ1-1; D gene uncertain. Germline V lookup: CDR1 MNHNS, CDR2 SASEGT. CDR3 length: 13 amino acids. V lost 3 bases to trimming and J lost 6 bases, with 11 bases between them. CDR3 sequence: CASSDRGGAEAFF. In nucleotides, the CDR3 is TGTGCCAGCAGTGACCGCGGAGGAGCTGAAGCTTTCTTT.

The rearrangement links TRBV3-1 (or the pseudogene TRBV3-2) to TRBJ2-7; 9 bases line up with TRBD1. CDR3 size: 22 residues. CDR1 LGHDT and CDR2 YNNKEL come from the germline V gene (reference sequence). With V trimmed by 6 bases and J by 0 bases, 27 bases remained unmatched. CDR3 sequence (DNA): TGTGCCAGCAGTCGACAGGGGGTAACCAACCATCTCCTAATCAAAAGCTCCTACGAGCAGTACTTC. It codes for CASSRQGVTNHLLIKSSYEQYF.